One and the same sample provided the 3 T cell receptor beta chains below, sequenced in a study of CD8+ T cells in alopecia areata. Extracted RNA was reverse transcribed into cDNA, the sequencing template. The assay was immunoSEQ multiplex PCR, and TCRdb's table has in-frame clones only and misses some. Altogether roughly 30,000 clones are present, around two thirds being singletons, with the ten largest covering about a sixth. The sample was NKG2D-high CD8+ T cells sorted from blood. Receptor source: a human donor with alopecia areata.

J is TRBJ2-3 and V is TRBV4-1, with TRBD1 matching over 8 bases. CDR1 and CDR2 (germline): MGHRA, YSYEKL. This CDR3 is 15 amino acids long. Trimming cost V 1 base and J 4 bases; bases outside gene matches: 4. CDR3 DNA: TGCGCCAGCAGCCAAGCCCCAGGGGGCCCAGATACGCAGTATTTT. Its translation: CASSQAPGGPDTQYF.

This chain links TRBV4-2 with TRBJ2-1; 7 bases align to TRBD1. CDR1 and CDR2 (germline): LGHNA, YNFKEQ. The CDR3 totals 15 residues. J was trimmed by 8 bases and V by 5 bases; bases with no gene match: 12. CDR3 region: CASSDRANPGDEQFF. As DNA, the CDR3 is TGTGCCAGCAGCGACAGGGCAAACCCGGGCGATGAGCAGTTCTTC.

This chain links TRBV27 with TRBJ2-1; D uncertain. Germline lookup yields CDR1 MNHEY and CDR2 SMNVEV (reference sequence). The CDR3 has 15 amino acids. Deletions cut 8 bases from V and 0 bases from J, with 14 bases between. The CDR3: CASYADGNSYNEQFF. For the CDR3, the DNA is TGTGCCAGCTACGCCGACGGAAACTCCTACAATGAGCAGTTCTTC.